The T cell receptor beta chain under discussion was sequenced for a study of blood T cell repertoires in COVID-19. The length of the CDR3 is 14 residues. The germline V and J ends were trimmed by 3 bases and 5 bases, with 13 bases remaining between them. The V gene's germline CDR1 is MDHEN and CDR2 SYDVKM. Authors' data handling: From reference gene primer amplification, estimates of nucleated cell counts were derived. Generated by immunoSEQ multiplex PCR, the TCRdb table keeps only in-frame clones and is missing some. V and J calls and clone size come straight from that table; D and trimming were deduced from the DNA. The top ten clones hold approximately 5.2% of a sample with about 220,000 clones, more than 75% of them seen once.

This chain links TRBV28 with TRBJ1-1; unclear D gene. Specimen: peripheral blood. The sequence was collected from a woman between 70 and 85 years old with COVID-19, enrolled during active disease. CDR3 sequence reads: CASSLGRSGTEAFF. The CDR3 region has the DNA TGTGCCAGCAGTTTGGGGAGGTCGGGAACTGAAGCTTTCTTT.